This T cell receptor beta chain emerged from a study of blood T cell repertoires in COVID-19. Study information: From T cells, B-cell-depleted T cells, or PBMCs came the material, which was cDNA or gDNA.

Authors' analysis steps: The authors estimated nucleated cell counts from reference gene primer amplification. TCRdb's copy holds only in-frame clones and misses some; the assay was immunoSEQ multiplex PCR. V and J calls plus clone size are reproduced from that table; the DNA served to infer D and trimming. The table includes 250,000 or so clones, 89% detected once. The CDR3 runs 14 residues. Germline CDR1 LNHDA, CDR2 SQIVND (reference sequence). Points on this clone: A junction boundary mismatches the germline segment, possibly from a read error.

V usage is TRBV19 and J usage is TRBJ2-1; D is possibly TRBD1 (5 bases). The TCR was taken from a middle-aged woman who had recovered from COVID-19. Sequencing was performed on peripheral blood. CDR3 nucleotide sequence: TGTGCCAGTAGAATAGGGGCTGGATTCGATGAGCAGTTCTTC. Its translation: CASRIGAGFDEQFF.